This T cell receptor (beta chain) appears in the sequencing data of a study of cytomegalovirus exposure and HLA in healthy donors (dated by TCRdb to the late 2010s). General notes on the study: An earlier analysis of about 560 of the donors reported about 280 Gb of sequence data and 95 million to 140 million unique TCR beta sequences obtained from 180 million or so T cells. An early release that covered about 600 HLA-typed donors contained around 300 gigabases of sequencing data and approximately 85 million unique TCR sequences. Of the approximately 370 genotyped donors, 75% to 85% were placed in the genetic ancestry cluster associated with self-reported Caucasian donors. The aim of the study was to test whether cataloging public T cell receptors could identify signatures of past pathogen exposure. Using immunosequencing, the study profiled T cell repertoires from 666 subjects and related those repertoires to cytomegalovirus serostatus. A separate validation cohort of roughly 130 different subjects was used in addition to the roughly 720-subject first cohort. High-throughput TCR immunosequencing, statistical association of individual TCRs with disease status, and machine learning were combined to predict cytomegalovirus infection status. To study patterns of TCR occurrence, a later analysis re-analyzed previously published TCR beta repertoires from around 700 donors and added high-resolution HLA genotyping. Rather than drawing on any new phenotypic data, the later analysis identified candidate immune exposures from TCR beta sequences and the way those sequences occurred across donors. In an earlier analysis of roughly 600 of the donors, high-throughput TCR beta sequencing was used to judge whether each TCR beta V gene segment behaved as functional or pseudogenic. Alongside the repertoire data, information on donor age, sex, ethnicity and CMV serostatus was compiled. Genome-wide SNP genotypes for about 60% of the roughly 670 donors were used in a later genetic analysis, which treated that subset as a discovery cohort. All discovery cohort repertoires had been generated using a single sequencing platform. Both class I and class II loci were covered by HLA typing, at four-digit resolution. Typing coverage varied by locus: roughly 629-630 donors for A, B, C, DRB1 and DQB1; more than 500 for DQA1; approximately 610 for DPA1; 450 to 480 for DPB1. About 5 DR-DQ haplotypes were handled as single units for association and clustering, since linkage in the cohort was strong. On average, about 200,000 unique TCR beta nucleotide sequences were sequenced per donor among a few hundred genotyped donors of the cohort, with roughly 18% of those sequences being non-productive.

General conclusions and limits of the study: The earlier analysis of approximately 540 of the donors excluded over 15 rarely observed V segments, including chromosome 9 orphons, because counts were too low. In a later genetic analysis, a missense DCLRE1C variant was associated with V-gene and J-gene trimming of TCR beta chains, and the association was replicated in an independent cohort. It was suggested by the authors that the approach could potentially be generalized to other disease states and immunological phenotypes. A few of the identified cytomegalovirus-associated TCR beta chains were confirmed in vitro to be specific for cytomegalovirus antigens. Strong co-occurrence of HLA alleles, especially DR and DQ, made assigning TCR associations to individual alleles difficult. Compared with the 666-donor mean, donors in an Asian-associated ancestry cluster had fewer N-insertions in productive TCRs, according to a later genetic analysis. A total of 164 TCR beta chains were listed by the study as associated with cytomegalovirus. Only TCR beta chains were sequenced in this cohort, and the absence of alpha or paired-chain data limited detectable features. According to a later analysis, parvovirus B19, influenza, CMV and Epstein-Barr virus appeared linked to several top co-occurrence clusters. According to a later analysis, most CMV-associated TCR beta chains appeared to be HLA-restricted, and the HLA associations seemed to be driven largely by CMV exposure. Cytomegalovirus status was reported to be diagnosed by the classifier with high specificity and sensitivity in both the original and validation cohorts. In a later analysis, HLA-associated TCR beta chains showed more clonal expansion and lower generation probabilities than non-associated chains that were equally common. Some IMGT-functional V segments, including TRBV6-2 and TRBV6-3, could not be told apart with the 87-base-pair reads, so those segments were excluded. For the cohort, immune exposure information was limited to CMV serostatus. A further reported finding was that TCR beta sequences accurately predicted the HLA-A and HLA-B alleles for most subjects in the first cohort. Because some donors lacked HLA typing at each locus, the association tests relied only on the typed subset. Presence/absence analyses assumed roughly uniform sequencing depth across donors, an assumption that may not hold. A later analysis associated roughly 17,000 TCR beta sequences with specific HLA alleles at a false discovery rate of 0.05. A later analysis found that TCR association rates varied across HLA loci, with DRB1 alleles showing the most associated TCRs and HLA-C alleles the fewest. Most TCR sequences were observed very rarely across donors, whereas some public TCRs were present in many individuals. Linkage disequilibrium might explain the correlated functional status among segregating V segments, but an unknown experimental factor could not be ruled out. A group of highly shared sequence variants was considered likely to be a technical artifact of the sequencing pipeline. In an earlier analysis of 587 of the donors, most TCR beta V segments appeared in productive rearrangements about 90% or about 30% of the time, broadly matching IMGT annotations.

Library construction relied on the immunoSEQ multiplex PCR assay. A mixture of 60 forward primers for TCR Vbeta segments and 13 reverse primers for TCR Jbeta segments was used in the multiplex PCR. Amplification of the CDR3 region of rearranged TCR beta genes was performed with a multiplex PCR assay on genomic DNA. Amplified TCR beta libraries were sequenced as 87-base-pair reads on the Illumina HiSeq System. As for the authors' bioinformatics: A later analysis tallied approximately 87 million unique TCR beta chains across the 666 repertoires, and some 10 million of those chains were shared by two or more donors. To remove PCR and sequencing errors, raw reads were error-corrected and collapsed into unique sequences using a nearest-neighbor algorithm that merged closely related sequences. V, D and J gene segments were assigned by aligning CDR3 sequences to IMGT reference sequences. For a sequence to be retained, a match of at least six nucleotides was required to both a V gene segment and a J gene segment. A rearrangement was called productive if the CDR3 had no stop codons and remained in frame with V and J, and every other rearrangement was called non-productive. Following IMGT convention, CDR3 was defined as the stretch from the second conserved V-encoded cysteine to the conserved J-encoded phenylalanine. The earlier analysis of 450 to 750 of the donors excluded any sequence lacking an unambiguous match to a single V gene segment. An earlier analysis of almost 600 of the donors classified V segments as functional when productive rearrangements were above 56.7% and as segregating when the standard deviation between donors was above 5%. A statistical classification framework was developed to diagnose cytomegalovirus status using the catalog of TCR beta chain sequences. In a later analysis, TCR nucleotide sequences were compared against IMGT/GENE-DB human TR gene sequences so that V and J genes could be assigned. The TCRdist pipeline was used in a later analysis to assign CDR3 sequences and most-parsimonious VDJ recombination scenarios. In a later analysis, each TCR beta chain was defined by its CDR3 amino acid sequence together with its V-gene family, and reads lacking a unique V-gene family were excluded. To address suspected cross-contamination and a sequencing artifact, a later analysis removed under 600 highly shared, low-generation-probability nucleotide sequences. In a later analysis, a clonal expansion index was calculated for each public chain from normalized within-repertoire ranks of inferred template counts. A later analysis computed generation probabilities with a VDJ recombination model fitted to out-of-frame rearrangements, and checked the results against IGoR. In a later analysis, TCR-TCR, TCR-HLA and TCR-CMV co-occurrence was scored with hypergeometric tests, and a repertoire-size bias correction was applied to TCR pairs. To estimate false discovery rates, a later analysis permuted the HLA or CMV assignments 20 times. In a later analysis, co-occurring TCRs were grouped using DBSCAN, and TCRdist sequence similarity was added for clustering within HLA-allele-positive subsets. Co-occurrence clustering excluded repertoires with fewer than 30,000 or more than 120,000 public chains, plus five with anomalous nucleotide sharing. What TCRdb holds here is the immuneACCESS table cut down to in-frame rearrangements. Part of the clones is not present; checked against another copy, under half of the missing clones reflect an unresolved V gene, and the others are unexplained. The V and J calls and clone size were taken over from that table, and D and trimming were inferred from the DNA. This sample comprises 140,000 to 150,000 clones, more than 9.5% of them detected only once. The ten largest clones take up 1.8% of the sample.

Trimming costs V 9 bases and J 2 bases, and their ends lie 12 bases apart. CDR3 length: 13 amino acids, cysteine to phenylalanine. Of all the DNA, just the CDR3 is kept, 39 bases in frame from base 1. Reading the germline V gene (reference sequence) gives CDR1 LNHDA and CDR2 SQIVND. Worth noting for this clone: Its recognized antigen is unknown. Base qualities are missing; no much larger clone stands one base away.

The cohort comprised several hundred healthy bone marrow donors. All cohort members were sampled while nominally healthy, although unrecorded immune exposures were likely present. The donor tested CMV seronegative, placing the donor among the 350 to 400 seronegative members of the cohort. Each donor provided a peripheral blood sample, and peripheral blood mononuclear cells were used for TCR beta sequencing. Genomic DNA was extracted from the blood cell samples with the Qiagen DNeasy Blood Extraction Kit. This TCR came from a man in his fifties in good health and CMV-seronegative. The sequenced sample consisted of PBMCs. The chain is encoded by TRBV19 joined to TRBJ2-3; no confident D gene assignment can be made. The CDR3 region: CASLSPNTDTQYF. The nucleotide sequence reads TGTGCCAGCCTATCACCAAACACAGATACGCAGTATTTT.